This T cell receptor (beta chain) comes out of a study of blood T cell repertoires in COVID-19. Generated by immunoSEQ multiplex PCR, the TCRdb table keeps only in-frame clones and is missing some. The sample consists of 350,000 to 400,000 clones, 70% to 90% of them appearing once. Germline CDR1 is GTSNPN and CDR2 is SVGIG (reference sequence). There are 15 residues in the CDR3. With 2 bases removed from V and 7 bases from J, the gap between germline ends came to 15 bases. The V call is TRBV30, the J call TRBJ1-6; no firm D call. Sequenced sample: peripheral blood. The receptor was derived from a woman younger than 45 with COVID-19, enrolled during active disease. This CDR3 is CAWSLPRGKNSPLHF. CDR3 DNA sequence: TGTGCCTGGAGTCTACCGCGGGGAAAGAATTCACCCCTCCACTTT.